This T cell receptor beta chain derives from a study of blood T cell repertoires in COVID-19. Study details: Spain, Italy and the United States supplied samples that represented acute and convalescent COVID-19. PBMCs, B-cell-depleted T cells, or T cells were the source of the cDNA or gDNA that made up the material.

Patients in Seattle were enrolled during active infection, then followed longitudinally. CDR1 and CDR2 (germline): SGHNT, YYREEE (reference sequence). The CDR3 has 15 residues. Germline trimming cut 4 bases from V and 0 bases from J; bases unmatched to any gene: 7. In the authors' methods: Amplification of reference gene primers was used by the study to estimate nucleated cell counts. Clones were read by immunoSEQ multiplex PCR, and TCRdb kept only the in-frame ones, dropping some. That table is the source of V, J and clone size, and D and trimming were worked out from the DNA. The sample has 300,000 to 350,000 clones, around 91% seen once.

V gene TRBV5-4 combines with J gene TRBJ2-7, with TRBD1 matching 7 bases. Sequenced sample: peripheral blood. This receptor was identified in a woman aged 40 to 55 with COVID-19, enrolled during active disease. CDR3: CASSSWTGLSYEQYF. Here the CDR3 DNA reads TGTGCCAGCAGCAGCTGGACAGGTCTCTCCTACGAGCAGTACTTC.